This T cell receptor (beta chain) originates from a study of T cell responses to AZD1222 COVID-19 vaccine. The CDR3 has 13 residues. From germline, CDR1 is LGHDT and CDR2 YNNKEL (reference sequence). On this clone: Its antigen remains unidentified. An end of the junction does not agree with germline; a read error may underlie this.

TCRdb's copy holds only in-frame clones and misses some; the assay was immunoSEQ multiplex PCR. The sample has about 96,000 clones, 89% seen once. Study findings and constraints: AZD1222 recipients seropositive at baseline numbered only five to seven. There were mostly white British donors and more females than males, and clonal diversity was possibly underestimated.

The TCR originated in an adult in good health. This chain joins TRBV3-1 (or the pseudogene TRBV3-2) and TRBJ2-7; D is ambiguous. The source was peripheral blood, collected on day 0 of AZD1222 vaccination. This CDR3 is CASSQGSTLQNQF. CDR3 in DNA: TGTGCCAGCAGCCAAGGGTCAACATTACAAAACCAATTC.